These T cell receptor beta chains were read from a single sample in a study of T-cell memory formation after mild COVID-19. TCRdb called the 5' RACE reads again in MiXCR, with one record for every CDR3 protein. This sample has 300,000 or so distinct CDR3 sequences, with roughly 15% found just once. Source material: PBMCs or a T cell subset sorted from them (not recorded which). The receptor set was obtained from a man aged 18 to 29 who had mild COVID-19 (a few samples of this study predate the infection). Cell type and time point are not known. Each CDR3 is given with its conserved first and last residue. D genes are given only for firm matches. Size is omitted from some rows. Given values are once, few, many or a class for expanded clones.

abundance	j_gene	v_gene	d_gene	CDR3nt	CDR3aa
.	TRBJ2-6	TRBV3-1	TRBD1	TGTGCCAGCAGCCTCAGGACAGGGTATCGACCCGGGGCCAACGTCCTGACTTTC	CASSLRTGYRPGANVLTF
few	TRBJ1-1	TRBV7-2	.	TGTGCCAGCAGCCCTTACCGGAGTGAAGCTTTCTTT	CASSPYRSEAFF
.	TRBJ2-1	TRBV4-1	TRBD2	TGCGCCAGCAGGGGACTAGCATCAGGGGAGCAGTTCTTC	CASRGLASGEQFF
.	TRBJ1-6	TRBV5-1	TRBD1	TGCGCCAGCAGCCTCGACAGGGGGCGCAGGTATAATTCACCCCTCCACTTT	CASSLDRGRRYNSPLHF
.	TRBJ2-5	TRBV6-2/TRBV6-3	TRBD1	TGTGCCAGCAGTGGACAGGGGGCTATCGAGACCCAGTACTTC	CASSGQGAIETQYF
few	TRBJ2-1	TRBV7-2	.	TGTGCCAGCAGCGAGGGACTTTTATTGAATGAGCAGTTCTTC	CASSEGLLLNEQFF
few	TRBJ2-3	TRBV5-4	TRBD2	TGTGCCAGCAGCCAGGGCGGACTAGCGGGGGGTAGTGCAGATACGCAGTATTTT	CASSQGGLAGGSADTQYF
many	TRBJ2-1	TRBV9	TRBD2	TGTGCCAGCACCGGGACTAGCGGGGGTAGGGAGCAGTTCTTC	CASTGTSGGREQFF
few	TRBJ1-6	TRBV5-1	TRBD1	TGCGCCAGCAGCTTGGCCGAGGGGGCCAATTCACCCCTCCACTTT	CASSLAEGANSPLHF
.	TRBJ1-2	TRBV5-1	.	TGCGCCAGCAGCTCGAACCTCAACTATGGCTACACCTTC	CASSSNLNYGYTF
.	TRBJ2-2	TRBV9	TRBD2	TGTGCCAGCAGCGTATTGGATAGCGGGGGATCGAACACCGGGGAGCTGTTTTTT	CASSVLDSGGSNTGELFF
.	TRBJ2-7	TRBV20-1	.	TGCAGTGCTAGAGGGGCCCCCGCCACCTACGAGCAGTACTTC	CSARGAPATYEQYF